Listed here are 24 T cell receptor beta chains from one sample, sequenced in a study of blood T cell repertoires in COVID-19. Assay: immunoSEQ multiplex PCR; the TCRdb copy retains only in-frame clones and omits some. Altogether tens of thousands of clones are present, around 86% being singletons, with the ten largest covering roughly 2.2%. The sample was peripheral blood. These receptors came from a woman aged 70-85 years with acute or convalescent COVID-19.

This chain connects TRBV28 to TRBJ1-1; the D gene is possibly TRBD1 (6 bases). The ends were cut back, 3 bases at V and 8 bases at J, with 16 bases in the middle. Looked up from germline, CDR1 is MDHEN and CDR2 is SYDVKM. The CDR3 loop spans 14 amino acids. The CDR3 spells CASSFIWGPAEAFF. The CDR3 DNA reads TGTGCCAGCAGTTTTATATGGGGGCCCGCCGAAGCTTTCTTT. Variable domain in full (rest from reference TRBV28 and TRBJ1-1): DVKVTQSSRYLVKRTGEKVFLECVQDMDHENMFWYRQDPGLGLRLIYFSYDVKMKEKGDIPEGYSVSREKKERFSLILESASTNQTSMYLCASSFIWGPAEAFFGQGTRLTVV.

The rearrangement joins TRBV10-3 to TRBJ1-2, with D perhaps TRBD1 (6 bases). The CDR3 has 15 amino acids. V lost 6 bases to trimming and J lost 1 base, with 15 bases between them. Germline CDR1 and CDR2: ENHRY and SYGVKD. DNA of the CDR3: TGTGCCATCAGCCCGAACAGACAGGATAACTATGGCTACACCTTC. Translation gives CAISPNRQDNYGYTF.

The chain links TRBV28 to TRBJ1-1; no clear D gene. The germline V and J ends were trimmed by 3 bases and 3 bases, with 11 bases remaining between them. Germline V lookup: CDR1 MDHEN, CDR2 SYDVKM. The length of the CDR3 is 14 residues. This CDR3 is CASSFLMADTEAFF. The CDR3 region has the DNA TGTGCCAGCAGTTTTTTGATGGCGGACACTGAAGCTTTCTTT.

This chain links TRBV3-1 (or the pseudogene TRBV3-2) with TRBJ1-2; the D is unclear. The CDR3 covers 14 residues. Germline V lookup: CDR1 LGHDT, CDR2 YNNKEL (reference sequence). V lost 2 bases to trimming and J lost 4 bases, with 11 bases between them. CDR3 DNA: TGTGCCAGCAGCCAAAATGGTCGGGGCTATGGCTACACCTTC. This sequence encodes CASSQNGRGYGYTF.

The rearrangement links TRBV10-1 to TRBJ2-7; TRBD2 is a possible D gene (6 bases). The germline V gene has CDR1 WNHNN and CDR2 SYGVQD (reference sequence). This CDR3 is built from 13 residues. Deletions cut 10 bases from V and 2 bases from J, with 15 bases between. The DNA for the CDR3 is TGCGCCAACGAAGGGGAGGATACCTACGAGCAGTACTTC. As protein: CANEGEDTYEQYF.

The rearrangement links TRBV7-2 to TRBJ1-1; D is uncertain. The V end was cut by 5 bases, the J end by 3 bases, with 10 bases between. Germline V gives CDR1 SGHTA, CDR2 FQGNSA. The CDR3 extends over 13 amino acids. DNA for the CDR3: TGTGCCAGCAGCGGCACATCCTACACTGAAGCTTTCTTT. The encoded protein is CASSGTSYTEAFF.

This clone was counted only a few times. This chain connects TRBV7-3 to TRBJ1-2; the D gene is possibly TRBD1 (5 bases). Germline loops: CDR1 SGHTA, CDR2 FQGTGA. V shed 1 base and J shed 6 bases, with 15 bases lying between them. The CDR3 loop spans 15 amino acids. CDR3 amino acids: CASSLRGGDGDGYTF. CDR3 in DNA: TGTGCCAGCAGCTTAAGGGGCGGGGACGGAGATGGCTACACCTTC.

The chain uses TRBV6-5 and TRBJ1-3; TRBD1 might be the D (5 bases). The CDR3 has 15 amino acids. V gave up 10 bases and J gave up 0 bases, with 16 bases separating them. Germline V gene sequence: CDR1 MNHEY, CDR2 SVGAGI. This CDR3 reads CATLKGPSSGNTIYF. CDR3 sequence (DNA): TGTGCCACCCTCAAGGGGCCTTCCTCTGGAAACACCATATATTTT.

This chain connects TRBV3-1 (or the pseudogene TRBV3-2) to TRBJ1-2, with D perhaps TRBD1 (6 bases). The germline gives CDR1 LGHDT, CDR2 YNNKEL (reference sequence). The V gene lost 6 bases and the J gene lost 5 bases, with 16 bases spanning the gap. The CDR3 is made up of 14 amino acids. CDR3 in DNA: TGTGCCAGCAGAACCTTAACAGGGAGTTATGGCTACACCTTC. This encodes CASRTLTGSYGYTF.

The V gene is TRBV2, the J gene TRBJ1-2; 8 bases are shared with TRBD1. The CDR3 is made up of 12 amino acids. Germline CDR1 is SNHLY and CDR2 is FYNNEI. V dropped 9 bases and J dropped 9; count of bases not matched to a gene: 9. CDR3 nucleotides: TGTGCCAGAAGGACAGGGAAGCTGAGCTACACCTTC. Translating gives CARRTGKLSYTF.

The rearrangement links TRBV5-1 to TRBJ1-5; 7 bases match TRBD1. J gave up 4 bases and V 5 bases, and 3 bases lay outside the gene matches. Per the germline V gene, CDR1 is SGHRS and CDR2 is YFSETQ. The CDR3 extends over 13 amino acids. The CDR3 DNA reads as TGCGCCAGCAGAAGGGACAGTAATCAGCCCCAGCATTTT. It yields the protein CASRRDSNQPQHF.

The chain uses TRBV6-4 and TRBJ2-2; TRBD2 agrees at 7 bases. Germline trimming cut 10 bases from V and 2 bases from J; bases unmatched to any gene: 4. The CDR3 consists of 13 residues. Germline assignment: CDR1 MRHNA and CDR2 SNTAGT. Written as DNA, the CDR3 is TGTGCCACTTGGGACTACAACACCGGGGAGCTGTTTTTT. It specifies CATWDYNTGELFF.

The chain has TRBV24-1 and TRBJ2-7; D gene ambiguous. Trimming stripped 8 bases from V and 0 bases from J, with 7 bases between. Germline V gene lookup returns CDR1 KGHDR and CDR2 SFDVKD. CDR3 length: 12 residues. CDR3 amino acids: CATKSLSYEQYF. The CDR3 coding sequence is TGTGCCACCAAGAGCCTCTCCTACGAGCAGTACTTC.

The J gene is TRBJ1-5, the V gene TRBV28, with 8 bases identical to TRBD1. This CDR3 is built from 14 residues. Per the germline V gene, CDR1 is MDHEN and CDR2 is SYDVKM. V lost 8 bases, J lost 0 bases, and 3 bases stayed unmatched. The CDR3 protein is CASFGQGSNQPQHF. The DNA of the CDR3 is TGTGCCAGCTTTGGACAGGGTAGCAATCAGCCCCAGCATTTT.

Written as DNA, the CDR3 is TGTGCCAGCACCTCCAGGTTGGGGACACGCGGCGGCCCTGGGCAGACCCAGTACTTC. It encodes CASTSRLGTRGGPGQTQYF. This rearrangement joins TRBV11-3 to TRBJ2-5, with D perhaps TRBD1 (6 bases). The CDR3 covers 19 residues. Germline loops: CDR1 SGHNT, CDR2 YENEEA. Trimming cost V 7 bases and J 6 bases, with 33 bases left between them.

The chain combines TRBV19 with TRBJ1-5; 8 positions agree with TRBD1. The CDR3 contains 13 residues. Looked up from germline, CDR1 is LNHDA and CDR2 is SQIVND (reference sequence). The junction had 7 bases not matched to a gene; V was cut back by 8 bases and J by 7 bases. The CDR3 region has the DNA TGTGCCAGTCAGGGGGCTCGGTGGCAGCCCCAGCATTTT. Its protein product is CASQGARWQPQHF.

This CDR3 is CASSPGQGRGLEQYF. The CDR3 bases are TGTGCCAGCTCACCGGGACAGGGGAGGGGTCTCGAGCAGTACTTC. The rearrangement uses TRBV18 and TRBJ2-7; 10 nucleotides align to TRBD1. Losses at the gene ends were 3 bases for V and 6 bases for J; bases not matched to a gene: 8. The CDR3 has 15 residues. Germline V gene lookup returns CDR1 KGHSH and CDR2 LQKENI.

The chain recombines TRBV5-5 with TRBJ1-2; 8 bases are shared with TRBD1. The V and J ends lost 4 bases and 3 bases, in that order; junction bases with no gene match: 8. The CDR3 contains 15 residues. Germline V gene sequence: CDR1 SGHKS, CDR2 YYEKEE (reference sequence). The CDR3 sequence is CASSVNNRGDYGYTF. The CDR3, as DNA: TGTGCCAGCAGCGTAAATAACAGGGGGGACTATGGCTACACCTTC. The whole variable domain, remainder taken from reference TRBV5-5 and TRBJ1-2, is DAGVTQSPTHLIKTRGQQVTLRCSPISGHKSVSWYQQVLGQGPQFIFQYYEKEERGRGNFPDRFSARQFPNYSSELNVNALLLGDSALYLCASSVNNRGDYGYTFGSGTRLTVV.

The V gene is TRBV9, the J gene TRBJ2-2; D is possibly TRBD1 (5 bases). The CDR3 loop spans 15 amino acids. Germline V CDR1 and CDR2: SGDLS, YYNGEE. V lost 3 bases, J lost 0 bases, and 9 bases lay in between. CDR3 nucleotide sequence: TGTGCCAGCAGCGGTACAGGATCGAACACCGGGGAGCTGTTTTTT. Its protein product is CASSGTGSNTGELFF.

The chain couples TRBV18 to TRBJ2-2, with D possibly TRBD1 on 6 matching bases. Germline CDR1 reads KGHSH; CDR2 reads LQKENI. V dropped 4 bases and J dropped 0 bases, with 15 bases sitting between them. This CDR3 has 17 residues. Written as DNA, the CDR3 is TGTGCCAGCTCACGTAGACAGGCAGACACGAACACCGGGGAGCTGTTTTTT. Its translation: CASSRRQADTNTGELFF.

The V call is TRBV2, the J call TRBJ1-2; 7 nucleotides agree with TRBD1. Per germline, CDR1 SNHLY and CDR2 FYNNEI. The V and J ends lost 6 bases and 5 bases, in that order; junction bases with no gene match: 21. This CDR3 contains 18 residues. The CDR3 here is CASSHPTGQVESPYGYTF. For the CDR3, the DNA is TGTGCCAGCAGCCACCCAACCGGACAGGTCGAGTCCCCGTATGGCTACACCTTC.

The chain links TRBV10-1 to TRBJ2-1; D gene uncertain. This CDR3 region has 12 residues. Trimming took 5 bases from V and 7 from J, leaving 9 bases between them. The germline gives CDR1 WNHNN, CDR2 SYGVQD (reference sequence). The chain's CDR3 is CASSNSLNEQFF. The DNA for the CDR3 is TGCGCCAGCAGTAACAGTCTAAATGAGCAGTTCTTC.

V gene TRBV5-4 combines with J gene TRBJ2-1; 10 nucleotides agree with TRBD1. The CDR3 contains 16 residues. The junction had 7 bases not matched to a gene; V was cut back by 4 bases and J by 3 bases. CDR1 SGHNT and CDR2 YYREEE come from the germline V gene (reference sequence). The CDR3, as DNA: TGTGCCAGCAGCCTCAACCGGGACAGGGGCTACAATGAGCAGTTCTTC. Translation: CASSLNRDRGYNEQFF.

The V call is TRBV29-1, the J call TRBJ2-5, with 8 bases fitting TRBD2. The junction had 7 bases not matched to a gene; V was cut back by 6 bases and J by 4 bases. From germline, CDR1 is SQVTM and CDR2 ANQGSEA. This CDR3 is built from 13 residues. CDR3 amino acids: CSVEVGGGETQYF. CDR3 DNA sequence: TGCAGCGTCGAGGTCGGGGGGGGAGAGACCCAGTACTTC.